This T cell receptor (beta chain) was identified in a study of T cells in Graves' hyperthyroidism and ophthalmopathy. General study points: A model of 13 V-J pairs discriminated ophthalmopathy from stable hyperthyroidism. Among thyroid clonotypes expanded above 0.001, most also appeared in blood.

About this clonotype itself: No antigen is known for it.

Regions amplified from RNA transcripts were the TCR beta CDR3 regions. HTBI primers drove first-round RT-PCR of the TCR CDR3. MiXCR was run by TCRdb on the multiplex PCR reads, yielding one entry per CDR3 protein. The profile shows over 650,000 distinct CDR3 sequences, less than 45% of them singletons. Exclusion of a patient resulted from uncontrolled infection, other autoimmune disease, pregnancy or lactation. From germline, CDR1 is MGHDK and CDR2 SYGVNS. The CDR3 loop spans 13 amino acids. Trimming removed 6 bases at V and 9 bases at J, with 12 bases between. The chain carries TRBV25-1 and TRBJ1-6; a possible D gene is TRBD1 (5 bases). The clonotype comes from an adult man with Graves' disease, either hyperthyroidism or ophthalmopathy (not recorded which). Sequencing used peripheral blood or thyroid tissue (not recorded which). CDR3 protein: CASSPGDGSPLHF. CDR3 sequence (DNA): TGTGCCAGCAGCCCGGGGGACGGTTCACCCCTCCACTTT.